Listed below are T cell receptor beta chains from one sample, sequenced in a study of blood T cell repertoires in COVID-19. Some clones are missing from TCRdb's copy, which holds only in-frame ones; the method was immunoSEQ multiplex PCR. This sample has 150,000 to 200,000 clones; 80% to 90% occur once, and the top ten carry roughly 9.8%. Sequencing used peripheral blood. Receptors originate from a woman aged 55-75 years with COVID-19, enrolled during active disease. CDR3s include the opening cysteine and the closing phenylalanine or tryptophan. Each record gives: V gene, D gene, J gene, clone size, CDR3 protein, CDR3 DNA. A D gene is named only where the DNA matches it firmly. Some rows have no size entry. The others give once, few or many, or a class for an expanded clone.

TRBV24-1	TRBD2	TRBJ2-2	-	CATSDRVSAGVHTGELFF	TGTGCCACCAGTGACCGCGTCTCAGCGGGAGTGCACACCGGGGAGCTGTTTTTT
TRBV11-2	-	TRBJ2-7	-	CASSRNLDLAYEQYF	TGTGCCAGCAGCAGAAACTTGGACTTAGCCTACGAGCAGTACTTC
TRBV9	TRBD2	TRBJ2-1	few	CASSVSSGGYNEQFF	TGTGCCAGCAGCGTTTCTAGCGGGGGCTACAATGAGCAGTTCTTC
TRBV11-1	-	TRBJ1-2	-	CASTKPPGGGYTF	TGTGCCAGCACCAAACCCCCCGGGGGTGGCTACACCTTC
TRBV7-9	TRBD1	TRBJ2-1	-	CASSSDRGSYNEQFF	TGTGCCAGCAGTTCGGACAGGGGATCCTACAATGAGCAGTTCTTC
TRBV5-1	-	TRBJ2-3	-	CASSLASTDTQYF	TGCGCCAGCAGCTTGGCGAGCACAGATACGCAGTATTTT
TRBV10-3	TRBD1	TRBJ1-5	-	CAISDGDRGRIQPQHF	TGTGCCATCAGCGACGGGGACAGAGGGCGGATTCAGCCCCAGCATTTT
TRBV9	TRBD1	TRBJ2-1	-	CASTPGQSYNEQFF	TGTGCCAGCACCCCGGGACAGTCCTACAATGAGCAGTTCTTC
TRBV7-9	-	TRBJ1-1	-	CASSQGQNTEAFF	TGTGCCAGCAGCCAGGGACAGAACACTGAAGCTTTCTTT
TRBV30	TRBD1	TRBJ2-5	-	CAWSVAPGGVRVETQYF	TGTGCCTGGAGTGTTGCCCCAGGGGGCGTCCGTGTAGAGACCCAGTACTTC
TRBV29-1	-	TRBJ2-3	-	CSVEPAGAPTDTQYF	TGCAGCGTTGAACCAGCGGGTGCCCCCACAGATACGCAGTATTTT
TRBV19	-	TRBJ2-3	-	CASSLRGGRADTQYF	TGTGCCAGTAGTTTACGCGGGGGCAGGGCAGATACGCAGTATTTT
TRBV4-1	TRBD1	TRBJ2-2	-	CASSQVDRGPGELFF	TGCGCCAGCAGCCAGGTAGACAGGGGCCCCGGGGAGCTGTTTTTT
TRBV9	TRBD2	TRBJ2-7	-	CASSQTSGNSYEQYF	TGTGCCAGCAGCCAGACTAGCGGGAACTCCTACGAGCAGTACTTC
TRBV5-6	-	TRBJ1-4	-	CASSLAYGEKLFF	TGTGCCAGCAGCTTGGCCTACGGTGAAAAACTGTTTTTT
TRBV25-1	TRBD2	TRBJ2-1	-	CASSESGTSGNNEQFF	TGTGCCAGCAGTGAATCGGGAACTAGCGGGAACAATGAGCAGTTCTTC
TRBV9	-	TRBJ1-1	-	CASSVVTNTEAFF	TGTGCCAGCAGCGTAGTAACAAACACTGAAGCTTTCTTT
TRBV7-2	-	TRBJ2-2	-	CASNDSPNTGELFF	TGTGCCAGCAATGACTCCCCGAACACCGGGGAGCTGTTTTTT
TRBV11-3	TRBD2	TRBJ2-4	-	CASSSVGGGAQNIQYF	TGTGCCAGCAGCTCCGTCGGGGGAGGGGCCCAAAACATTCAGTACTTC
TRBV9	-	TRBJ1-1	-	CASSVGSRGTEAFF	TGTGCCAGCAGCGTAGGGTCCCGCGGCACTGAAGCTTTCTTT
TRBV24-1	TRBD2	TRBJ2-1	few	CATSDFVGTSGYNEQFF	TGTGCCACCAGTGATTTCGTTGGGACTAGCGGTTACAATGAGCAGTTCTTC
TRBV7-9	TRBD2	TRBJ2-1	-	CASSLGTSGSIDNEQFF	TGTGCCAGCAGCTTAGGCACTAGCGGGAGCATTGACAATGAGCAGTTCTTC
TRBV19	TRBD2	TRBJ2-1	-	CASSPRLAGGGSYNEQFF	TGTGCCAGTAGTCCCAGACTAGCGGGAGGGGGGTCCTACAATGAGCAGTTCTTC
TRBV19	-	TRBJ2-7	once	CASSIYQFAYEQYF	TGTGCCAGTAGTATATACCAGTTTGCCTACGAGCAGTACTTC
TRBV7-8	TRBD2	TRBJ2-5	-	CASSAELATRPRAQYF	TGTGCCAGCAGCGCCGAACTAGCGACCCGTCCTAGGGCCCAGTACTTC
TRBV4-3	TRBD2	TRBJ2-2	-	CASSQTASGNLNTGELFF	TGCGCCAGCAGCCAAACGGCTAGCGGGAATCTTAACACCGGGGAGCTGTTTTTT
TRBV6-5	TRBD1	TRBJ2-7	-	CASSYATGSYEQYF	TGTGCCAGCAGTTATGCGACAGGGAGCTACGAGCAGTACTTC
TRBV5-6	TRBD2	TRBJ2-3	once	CASSLRSSGRGVGTQYF	TGTGCCAGCAGCTTGAGGTCTAGCGGGAGGGGAGTGGGTACGCAGTATTTT
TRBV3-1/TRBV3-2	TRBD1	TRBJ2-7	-	CASSQETDRGYPYEQYF	TGTGCCAGCAGCCAAGAGACCGACAGGGGGTATCCCTACGAGCAGTACTTC
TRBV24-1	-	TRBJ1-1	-	CATSEPGTGEAFF	TGTGCCACCAGTGAGCCCGGAACAGGTGAAGCTTTCTTT
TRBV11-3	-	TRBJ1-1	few	CASSLVGRDGEAFF	TGTGCCAGCAGCTTAGTGGGCAGGGATGGTGAAGCTTTCTTT
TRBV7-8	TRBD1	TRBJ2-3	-	CASSYRGRVADTQYF	TGTGCCAGCAGCTACAGGGGGCGCGTGGCAGATACGCAGTATTTT
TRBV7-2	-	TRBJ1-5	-	CASSSFIGQGNQPQHF	TGTGCCAGCAGCTCTTTTATCGGGCAGGGGAATCAGCCCCAGCATTTT
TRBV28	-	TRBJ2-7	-	CASSSGGETYEQYF	TGTGCCAGCAGTTCCGGCGGGGAAACCTACGAGCAGTACTTC
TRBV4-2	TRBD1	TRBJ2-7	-	CASSQNGQGAGDGYEQYF	TGTGCCAGCAGCCAAAACGGACAGGGGGCGGGTGACGGATACGAGCAGTACTTC
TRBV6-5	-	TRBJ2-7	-	CASSLTQDSYEQYF	TGTGCCAGCAGTTTGACACAAGACTCCTACGAGCAGTACTTC
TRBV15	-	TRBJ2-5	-	CATGTSRGGVGQETQYF	TGTGCCACCGGTACTTCTAGAGGGGGAGTTGGGCAAGAGACCCAGTACTTC